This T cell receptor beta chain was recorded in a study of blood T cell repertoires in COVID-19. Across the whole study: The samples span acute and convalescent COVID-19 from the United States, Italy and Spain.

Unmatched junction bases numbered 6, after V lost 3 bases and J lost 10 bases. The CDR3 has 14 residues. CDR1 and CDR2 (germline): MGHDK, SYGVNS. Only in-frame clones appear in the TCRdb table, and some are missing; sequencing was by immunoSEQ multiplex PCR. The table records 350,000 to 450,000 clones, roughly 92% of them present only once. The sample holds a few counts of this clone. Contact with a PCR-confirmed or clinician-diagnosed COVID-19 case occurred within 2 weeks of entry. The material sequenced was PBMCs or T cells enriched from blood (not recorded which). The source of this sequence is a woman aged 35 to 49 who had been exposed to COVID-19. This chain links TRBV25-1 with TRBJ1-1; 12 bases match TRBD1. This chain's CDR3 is CASSDPGQGARAFF. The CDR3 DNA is TGTGCCAGCAGTGATCCGGGACAGGGGGCGCGAGCTTTCTTT. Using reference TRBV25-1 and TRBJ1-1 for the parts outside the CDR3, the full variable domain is EADIYQTPRYLVIGTGKKITLECSQTMGHDKMYWYQQDPGMELHLIHYSYGVNSTEKGDLSSESTVSRIRTEHFPLTLESARPSHTSQYLCASSDPGQGARAFFGQGTRLTVV.